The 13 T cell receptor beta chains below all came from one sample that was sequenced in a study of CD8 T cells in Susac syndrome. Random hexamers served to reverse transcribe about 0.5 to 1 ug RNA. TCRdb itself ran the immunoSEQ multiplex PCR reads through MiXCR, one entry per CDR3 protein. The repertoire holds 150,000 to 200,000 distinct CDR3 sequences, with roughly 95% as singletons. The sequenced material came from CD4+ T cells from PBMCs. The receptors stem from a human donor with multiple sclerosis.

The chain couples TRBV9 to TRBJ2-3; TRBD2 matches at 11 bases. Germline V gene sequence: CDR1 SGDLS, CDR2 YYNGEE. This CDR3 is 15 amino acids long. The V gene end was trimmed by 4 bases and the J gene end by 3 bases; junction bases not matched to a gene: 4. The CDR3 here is CASSSGTSGTDTQYF. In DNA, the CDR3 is TGTGCCAGCAGCTCCGGGACTAGCGGTACAGATACGCAGTATTTT.

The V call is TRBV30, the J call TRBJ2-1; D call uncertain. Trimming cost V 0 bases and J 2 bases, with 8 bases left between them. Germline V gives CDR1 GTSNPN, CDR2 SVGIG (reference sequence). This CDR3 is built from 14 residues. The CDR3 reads CAWSVGPPYNEQFF. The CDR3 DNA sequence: TGTGCCTGGAGTGTAGGACCGCCCTACAATGAGCAGTTCTTC.

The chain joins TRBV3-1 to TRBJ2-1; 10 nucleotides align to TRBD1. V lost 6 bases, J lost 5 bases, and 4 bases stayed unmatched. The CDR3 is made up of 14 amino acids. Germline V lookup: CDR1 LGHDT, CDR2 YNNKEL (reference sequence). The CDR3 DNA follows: TGTGCCAGCAGGATCGGGACAGGGGACAATGAGCAGTTCTTC. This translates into CASRIGTGDNEQFF.

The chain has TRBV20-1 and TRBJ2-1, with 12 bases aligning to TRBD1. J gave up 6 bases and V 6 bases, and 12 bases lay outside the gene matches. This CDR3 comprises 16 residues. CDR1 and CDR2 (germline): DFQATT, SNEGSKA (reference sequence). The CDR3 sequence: CSANLGTGGIVNEQFF. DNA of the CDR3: TGCAGTGCGAACCTCGGGACAGGGGGCATAGTCAATGAGCAGTTCTTC.

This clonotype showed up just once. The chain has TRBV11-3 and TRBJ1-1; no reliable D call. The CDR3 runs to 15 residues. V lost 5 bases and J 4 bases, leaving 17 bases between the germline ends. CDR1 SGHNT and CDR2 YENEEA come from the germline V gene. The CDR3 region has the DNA TGTGCCAGCAGCCTGAATAGTGACTGGGGCACTGAAGCTTTCTTT. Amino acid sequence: CASSLNSDWGTEAFF.

Here the CDR3 reads CASSHALRDREDYTF. The CDR3 DNA sequence: TGCGCCAGCAGCCACGCACTCCGCGACAGGGAAGATTACACCTTC. V is TRBV4-1 and J is TRBJ1-2; 7 bases are shared with TRBD1. Germline CDR1 reads MGHRA; CDR2 reads YSYEKL. V shed 3 bases, J shed 11 bases, and the junction held 15 bases outside the gene matches. The CDR3 consists of 15 residues.

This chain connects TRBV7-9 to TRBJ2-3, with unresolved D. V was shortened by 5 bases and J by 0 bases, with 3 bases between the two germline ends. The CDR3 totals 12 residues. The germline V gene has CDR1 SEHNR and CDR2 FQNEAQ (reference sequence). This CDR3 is CASSVSTDTQYF. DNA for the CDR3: TGTGCCAGCAGCGTTAGCACAGATACGCAGTATTTT.

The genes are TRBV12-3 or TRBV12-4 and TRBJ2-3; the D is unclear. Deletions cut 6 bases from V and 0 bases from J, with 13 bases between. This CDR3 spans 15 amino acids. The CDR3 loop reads CASRVYGPSTDTQYF. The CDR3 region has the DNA TGTGCCAGCAGAGTTTATGGCCCTAGCACAGATACGCAGTATTTT.

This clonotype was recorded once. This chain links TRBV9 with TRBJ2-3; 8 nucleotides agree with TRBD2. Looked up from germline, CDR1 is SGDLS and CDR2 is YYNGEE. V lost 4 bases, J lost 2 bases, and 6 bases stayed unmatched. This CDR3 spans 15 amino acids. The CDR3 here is CASSPSGRYTDTQYF. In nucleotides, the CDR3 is TGTGCCAGCAGCCCAAGCGGGAGATACACAGATACGCAGTATTTT.

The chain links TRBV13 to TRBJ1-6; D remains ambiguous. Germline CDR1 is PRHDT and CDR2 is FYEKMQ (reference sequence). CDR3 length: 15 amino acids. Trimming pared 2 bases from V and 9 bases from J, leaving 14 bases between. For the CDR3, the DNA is TGTGCCAGCAGCTTAACAAGTGGGATAGGTTCACCCCTCCACTTT. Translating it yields CASSLTSGIGSPLHF.

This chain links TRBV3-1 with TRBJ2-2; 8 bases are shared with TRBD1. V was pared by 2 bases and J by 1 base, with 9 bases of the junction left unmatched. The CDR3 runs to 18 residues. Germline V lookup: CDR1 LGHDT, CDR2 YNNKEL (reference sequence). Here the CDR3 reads CASSQSSLGTGNTGELFF. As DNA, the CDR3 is TGTGCCAGCAGCCAATCATCGTTAGGGACAGGGAACACCGGGGAGCTGTTTTTT.

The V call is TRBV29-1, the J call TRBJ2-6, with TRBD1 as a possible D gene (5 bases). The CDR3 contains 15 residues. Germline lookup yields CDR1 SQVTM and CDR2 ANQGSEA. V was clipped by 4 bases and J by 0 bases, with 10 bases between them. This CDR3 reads CSVADISSGANVLTF. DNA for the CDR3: TGCAGCGTTGCGGACATCAGCTCTGGGGCCAACGTCCTGACTTTC.

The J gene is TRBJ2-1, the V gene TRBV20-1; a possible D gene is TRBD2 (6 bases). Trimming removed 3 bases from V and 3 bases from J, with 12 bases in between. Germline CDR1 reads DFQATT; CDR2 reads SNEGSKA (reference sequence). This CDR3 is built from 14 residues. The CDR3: CSARVRGIYNEQFF. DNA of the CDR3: TGCAGTGCTAGGGTACGGGGGATCTACAATGAGCAGTTCTTC.